The T cell receptor beta chain described here comes from a study of cytomegalovirus exposure and HLA in healthy donors. In the PCR, 60 Vbeta and 13 Jbeta primers were used. TCRdb keeps only in-frame clones here, not all; method: immunoSEQ multiplex PCR. Of 150,000 to 200,000 clones in the sample, about 81% were seen once. General observations from the study: Presence/absence comparisons presumed near-even sequencing depth among donors. Cytomegalovirus-associated TCR beta chains were listed, numbering 150 to 200.

A word on this clone: What it recognizes is unknown.

From germline, CDR1 is SGHDT and CDR2 YYEEEE. The ends lost 3 bases at V and 8 bases at J; junction bases unmatched: 10. The CDR3 consists of 14 residues. Source material: PBMCs. The gene calls are TRBV5-6 and TRBJ1-2, with TRBD1 matching over 7 bases. This TCR came from a woman between 18 and 30 years old in good health and CMV-seropositive. The chain's CDR3 is CASSSNRGFGGYTF. DNA of the CDR3: TGTGCCAGCAGCTCTAACAGGGGTTTCGGCGGCTACACCTTC.